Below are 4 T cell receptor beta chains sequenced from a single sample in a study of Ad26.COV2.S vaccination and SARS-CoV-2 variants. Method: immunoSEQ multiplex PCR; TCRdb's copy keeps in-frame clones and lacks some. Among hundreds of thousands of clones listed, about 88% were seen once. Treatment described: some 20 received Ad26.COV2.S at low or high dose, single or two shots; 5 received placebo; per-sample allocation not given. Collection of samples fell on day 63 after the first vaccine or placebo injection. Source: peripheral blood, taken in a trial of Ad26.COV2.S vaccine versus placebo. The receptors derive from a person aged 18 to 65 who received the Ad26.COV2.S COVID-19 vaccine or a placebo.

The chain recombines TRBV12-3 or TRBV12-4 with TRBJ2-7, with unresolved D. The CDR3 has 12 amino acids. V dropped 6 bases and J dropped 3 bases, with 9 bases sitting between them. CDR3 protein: CASSPVFYEQYF. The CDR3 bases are TGTGCCAGCAGCCCTGTCTTCTACGAGCAGTACTTC.

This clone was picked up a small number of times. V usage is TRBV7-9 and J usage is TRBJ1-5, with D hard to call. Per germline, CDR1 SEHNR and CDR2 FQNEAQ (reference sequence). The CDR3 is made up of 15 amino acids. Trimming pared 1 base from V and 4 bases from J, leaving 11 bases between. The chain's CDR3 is CASSLGNSENQPQHF. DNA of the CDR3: TGTGCCAGCAGCTTAGGGAACTCAGAAAATCAGCCCCAGCATTTT.

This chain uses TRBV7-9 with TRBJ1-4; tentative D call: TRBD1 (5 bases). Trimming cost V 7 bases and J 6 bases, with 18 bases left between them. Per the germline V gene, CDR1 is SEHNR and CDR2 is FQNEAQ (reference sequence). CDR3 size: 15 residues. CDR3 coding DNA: TGTGCCAGCATTAAGGGGTCGGTGGGGCATGAAAAACTGTTTTTT. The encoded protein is CASIKGSVGHEKLFF.

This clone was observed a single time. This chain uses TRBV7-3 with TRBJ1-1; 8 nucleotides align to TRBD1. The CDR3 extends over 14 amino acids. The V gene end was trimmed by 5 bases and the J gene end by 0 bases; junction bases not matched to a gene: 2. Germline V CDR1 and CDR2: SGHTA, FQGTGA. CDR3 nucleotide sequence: TGTGCCAGCAGCCCAGGGGGCATGAACACTGAAGCTTTCTTT. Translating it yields CASSPGGMNTEAFF.